This entry is about one T cell receptor (beta chain). This specimen belongs to a study of cytomegalovirus exposure and HLA in healthy donors. In germline, CDR1 is SGHRS, CDR2 YFSETQ. The V gene end was trimmed by 0 bases and the J gene end by 9 bases; junction bases not matched to a gene: 6. CDR3 length: 15 residues. 13 Jbeta primers and 60 Vbeta primers were used for the PCR. Some clones are missing from TCRdb's copy, which holds only in-frame ones; the method was immunoSEQ multiplex PCR. Of around 110,000 clones in the sample, around two thirds were seen once. J is TRBJ1-6 and V is TRBV5-1, with TRBD1 matching 7 bases. Sample: PBMCs. The sequence was obtained from a woman in her forties in good health and CMV-seropositive. CDR3 region: CASSLGFEGASPLHF. CDR3 bases: TGCGCCAGCAGCTTGGGTTTTGAGGGGGCTTCACCCCTCCACTTT.